The table lists the clone carrying this TCR beta chain with a few counts. Fresh peripheral blood, around 10 ml of it, supplied the PBMCs. The data originate from a study of T cells in Graves' hyperthyroidism and ophthalmopathy. This CDR3 contains 16 residues. Germline lookup yields CDR1 SGHDT and CDR2 YYEEEE. Trimming took 0 bases from V and 4 from J; bases not matched to a gene: 8. From RNA transcripts, TCR beta CDR3 regions were amplified. First-round RT-PCR of the TCR CDR3 relied on the HTBI primer set. TCRdb re-derived calls from the multiplex PCR reads in MiXCR, one entry per CDR3 protein. The sample carries about half a million distinct CDR3 sequences, nearly 20% recorded once.

The origin of this receptor is a man in his forties with Graves' ophthalmopathy. The sample was blood. V is TRBV5-6 and J is TRBJ1-2; TRBD1 matches 8 bases. The DNA of the CDR3 is TGTGCCAGCAGCTTGGGGAGGACAGGGCACTTCTATGGCTACACCTTC. It specifies CASSLGRTGHFYGYTF. Full variable domain (remainder filled in from reference TRBV5-6 and TRBJ1-2): DAGVTQSPTHLIKTRGQQVTLRCSPKSGHDTVSWYQQALGQGPQFIFQYYEEEERQRGNFPDRFSGHQFPNYSSELNVNALLLGDSALYLCASSLGRTGHFYGYTFGSGTRLTVV.